The 22 T cell receptor beta chains below all came from one sample that was sequenced in a study of T cells after posttransplantation cyclophosphamide. The data were produced by immunoSEQ multiplex PCR, yet TCRdb's version contains in-frame clones alone and is incomplete. The repertoire has about 38,000 clones, none seen only once; the ten largest take 2.5%. The sample consisted of PBMCs. These receptor sequences come from a man aged 50-59 years in good health, CMV-negative, and a related stem cell transplant donor.

The sample holds many counts of this clone. The chain couples TRBV14 to TRBJ2-1; D might be TRBD1 (6 bases). V dropped 3 bases and J dropped 5 bases, with 20 bases sitting between them. CDR3 length: 17 amino acids. Germline CDR1 and CDR2: SGHDN and FVKESK. The CDR3 spells CASSHPTRTAIHNEQFF. CDR3 in DNA: TGTGCCAGCAGCCACCCTACGCGGACAGCTATCCACAATGAGCAGTTCTTC.

This clone was seen repeatedly, ten times or more. This chain connects TRBV5-1 to TRBJ1-6; 8 bases line up with TRBD1. Germline CDR1 reads SGHRS; CDR2 reads YFSETQ. The V gene end was trimmed by 2 bases and the J gene end by 7 bases; junction bases not matched to a gene: 5. CDR3 length: 15 amino acids. The CDR3 here is CASSLAGQGNSPLHF. The CDR3 DNA is TGCGCCAGCAGCTTAGCCGGACAGGGCAATTCACCCCTCCACTTT.

The table lists this clone with many counts. The rearrangement links TRBV9 to TRBJ2-3, with D possibly TRBD2 on 6 matching bases. Germline V gene sequence: CDR1 SGDLS, CDR2 YYNGEE. The V end lost 3 bases, the J end lost 0 bases, and 8 bases lay between the germline ends. This CDR3 region has 14 residues. Written as DNA, the CDR3 is TGTGCCAGCAGCGGGCTAGCGAGCACAGATACGCAGTATTTT. Translated: CASSGLASTDTQYF.

In its sample, this clone was seen many times. CDR3 loop: CASSPTGTGWTDTQYF. CDR3 nucleotides: TGTGCCAGCTCACCTACGGGGACAGGGTGGACAGATACGCAGTATTTT. The chain employs TRBV18 and TRBJ2-3; 9 bases match TRBD1. CDR3 length equals 16 residues. Looked up from germline, CDR1 is KGHSH and CDR2 is LQKENI. J was trimmed by 3 bases and V by 3 bases; bases with no gene match: 7.

This clone was found many times. The chain links TRBV4-3 to TRBJ1-5; 8 bases align to TRBD1. The V and J ends lost 1 base and 0 bases, in that order; junction bases with no gene match: 8. In germline, CDR1 is LGHNA, CDR2 YSLEER. CDR3 length: 18 amino acids. CDR3 DNA sequence: TGCGCCAGCAGCCAAGCATTTCCAGGGGGCCGTAGCAATCAGCCCCAGCATTTT. Its protein product is CASSQAFPGGRSNQPQHF.

The DNA for the CDR3 is TGTGCCAGCAGCTTACGGCCAGCGGGGTTTGGAAATAAGTCAGGGCAGTTCTTC. Protein: CASSLRPAGFGNKSGQFF. This chain uses TRBV13 with TRBJ2-1, with 7 nucleotides matching TRBD2. This CDR3 spans 18 amino acids. V shed 2 bases and J 12 bases; nucleotides not matched to a gene: 22. Germline assignment: CDR1 PRHDT and CDR2 FYEKMQ (reference sequence).

By share of the sample, this clone is medium-sized. The chain has TRBV4-3 and TRBJ2-7; 11 bases agree with TRBD1. Germline lookup yields CDR1 LGHNA and CDR2 YSLEER. The CDR3 contains 16 residues. V trimming: 1 base; J trimming: 3 bases; junction bases outside the gene matches: 5. The chain's CDR3 is CASSQATGTGGYEQYF. The CDR3 region has the DNA TGCGCCAGCAGCCAAGCTACCGGGACAGGGGGCTACGAGCAGTACTTC.

This clone has ten or more counts. The V gene is TRBV5-1, the J gene TRBJ2-6; D gene unclear. Trimming removed 2 bases from V and 0 bases from J, with 9 bases in between. The CDR3 is 16 residues long. Germline V gene sequence: CDR1 SGHRS, CDR2 YFSETQ. The CDR3 DNA follows: TGCGCCAGCAGCTTTAGTTCCAACTCTGGGGCCAACGTCCTGACTTTC. Its protein is CASSFSSNSGANVLTF. The full variable domain, its missing parts supplied by reference TRBV5-1 and TRBJ2-6, is KAGVTQTPRYLIKTRGQQVTLSCSPISGHRSVSWYQQTPGQGLQFLFEYFSETQRNKGNFPGRFSGRQFSNSRSEMNVSTLELGDSALYLCASSFSSNSGANVLTFGAGSRLTVL.

The CDR3 coding sequence is TGTGCCAGCTCACCCGGTTGGACTAGCTCCTACGAGCAGTACTTC. Its protein is CASSPGWTSSYEQYF. The chain links TRBV18 to TRBJ2-7; 7 bases align to TRBD2. This CDR3 contains 15 residues. The V and J ends lost 3 bases and 0 bases, in that order; junction bases with no gene match: 5. Germline lookup yields CDR1 KGHSH and CDR2 LQKENI.

This clone occurred many times. J is TRBJ2-1 and V is TRBV2; 10 bases match TRBD2. This CDR3 is built from 15 residues. The germline V gene encodes CDR1 SNHLY and CDR2 FYNNEI. The J segment lost 0 bases and the V segment lost 4 bases, leaving 0 bases of the junction unmatched. The CDR3 sequence: CASSASGSSYNEQFF. For the CDR3, the DNA is TGTGCCAGCAGTGCTAGCGGGAGCTCCTACAATGAGCAGTTCTTC.

This clone was found many times. The CDR3 region has the DNA TGTGCCAGCAGCTTAGAGAGGGCAGGCTTTTATGGCTACACCTTC. Translating gives CASSLERAGFYGYTF. V gene TRBV7-2 combines with J gene TRBJ1-2; no clear D. CDR1 is SGHTA, CDR2 FQGNSA, per germline. The CDR3 extends over 15 amino acids. The V end lost 1 base, the J end lost 5 bases, and 14 bases lay between the germline ends.

The rearrangement joins TRBV14 to TRBJ2-5; the D is unclear. This CDR3 contains 14 residues. Trimming left V 10 bases short and J 4 bases short, with 19 bases between. Germline V gene lookup returns CDR1 SGHDN and CDR2 FVKESK. The CDR3 here is CATRPIGLTETQYF. In DNA, the CDR3 is TGTGCCACCAGACCGATTGGCCTTACAGAGACCCAGTACTTC.

This chain uses TRBV7-8 with TRBJ2-1; no clear D. The CDR3 contains 12 residues. Germline-derived CDR1 and CDR2 are SGHVS and FQNEAQ. V lost 2 bases, J lost 7 bases, and 6 bases lay in between. CDR3 sequence reads: CASSLFVNEQFF. The CDR3 DNA reads as TGTGCCAGCAGCTTATTCGTTAATGAGCAGTTCTTC.

This clone was detected many times. The V call is TRBV7-9, the J call TRBJ2-5; no clear D gene. CDR1 is SEHNR, CDR2 FQNEAQ, per germline (reference sequence). The CDR3 totals 14 residues. Trimming removed 1 base at V and 6 bases at J, with 12 bases between. The CDR3 loop reads CASSLVAEVKTQYF. CDR3 DNA sequence: TGTGCCAGCAGCTTAGTTGCTGAGGTAAAGACCCAGTACTTC.

This clone was counted many times. This CDR3 reads CAWSVRGNQPQHF. CDR3 sequence (DNA): TGTGCCTGGAGTGTGAGGGGGAATCAGCCCCAGCATTTT. The gene calls are TRBV30 and TRBJ1-5; tentatively, D is TRBD1 (6 bases). The CDR3 contains 13 residues. The germline V and J ends were trimmed by 0 bases and 4 bases, with 7 bases remaining between them. CDR1 is GTSNPN and CDR2 is SVGIG in the germline V gene (reference sequence).

The V call is TRBV6-6, the J call TRBJ2-1; the match to TRBD1 covers 7 bases. With 5 bases clipped from V and 6 bases from J, the junction kept 7 bases outside the gene matches. The CDR3 has 14 amino acids. Germline V gives CDR1 MNHNY, CDR2 SVGAGI (reference sequence). CDR3 nucleotides: TGTGCCAGCAGTCTCGCGACAGGGACCAATGAGCAGTTCTTC. Residues: CASSLATGTNEQFF.

J is TRBJ1-3 and V is TRBV6-1, with TRBD1 identical over 7 bases. This CDR3 has 14 residues. CDR1 and CDR2 from the germline V gene are MNHNS and SASEGT. For the CDR3, the DNA is TGTGCGGGAGAAGGGGGCGCGTCAGGAAACACCATATATTTT. It yields the protein CAGEGGASGNTIYF.

This clone was seen repeatedly, ten times or more. The chain uses TRBV5-6 and TRBJ2-3; tentatively, D is TRBD2 (5 bases). Germline V lookup: CDR1 SGHDT, CDR2 YYEEEE. Trimming left V 6 bases short and J 4 bases short, with 15 bases between. The CDR3 loop spans 14 amino acids. The DNA of the CDR3 is TGTGCCAGCACCCCGGGATCTGGGGCAGATACGCAGTATTTT. This encodes CASTPGSGADTQYF. Looking up the rest from reference TRBV5-6 and TRBJ2-3 gives the full variable domain: DAGVTQSPTHLIKTRGQQVTLRCSPKSGHDTVSWYQQALGQGPQFIFQYYEEEERQRGNFPDRFSGHQFPNYSSELNVNALLLGDSALYLCASTPGSGADTQYFGPGTRLTVL.

This chain uses TRBV29-1 with TRBJ2-3, with a possible D match to TRBD1 (5 bases). The germline CDR1 and CDR2 sequences are SQVTM and ANQGSEA. This CDR3 is built from 12 residues. With 6 bases removed from V and 0 bases from J, the gap between germline ends came to 7 bases. As DNA, the CDR3 is TGCAGCGTAGACAGTAGCACAGATACGCAGTATTTT. It codes for CSVDSSTDTQYF.

This clone has at least ten counts. The chain carries TRBV19 and TRBJ1-5; possibly TRBD1 for D (6 bases). Germline V gives CDR1 LNHDA, CDR2 SQIVND (reference sequence). The CDR3 loop spans 16 amino acids. The V end lost 6 bases, the J end lost 7 bases, and 22 bases lay between the germline ends. This CDR3 is CASSLPAQGRIQPQHF. CDR3 bases: TGTGCCAGTAGCCTCCCGGCACAGGGAAGGATACAGCCCCAGCATTTT. Combining the CDR3 with reference TRBV19 and TRBJ1-5 gives the whole variable domain DGGITQSPKYLFRKEGQNVTLSCEQNLNHDAMYWYRQDPGQGLRLIYYSQIVNDFQKGDIAEGYSVSREKKESFPLTVTSAQKNPTAFYLCASSLPAQGRIQPQHFGDGTRLSIL.

This clone was detected ten times or more. J is TRBJ2-3 and V is TRBV7-9; D might be TRBD2 (5 bases). Germline lookup yields CDR1 SEHNR and CDR2 FQNEAQ (reference sequence). This CDR3 region has 14 residues. With 2 bases removed from V and 6 bases from J, the gap between germline ends came to 12 bases. The CDR3 DNA reads TGTGCCAGCAGCTTAAGAGGGCTAGGTGATACGCAGTATTTT. The encoded protein is CASSLRGLGDTQYF.

This clone was observed many times. The chain recombines TRBV11-2 with TRBJ1-5; tentative D call: TRBD1 (5 bases). Germline lookup yields CDR1 SGHAT and CDR2 FQNNGV. Between the trimmed V and J ends, which lost 3 bases and 4 bases, there was a span of 10 bases. The CDR3 is 14 amino acids. This chain's CDR3 is CASSFSGSNQPQHF. The CDR3, as DNA: TGTGCCAGCAGCTTTTCAGGGTCAAATCAGCCCCAGCATTTT.